These T cell receptor beta chains were read from a single sample in a study of technical replicates of blood from several donors. Libraries were prepared by immunoSEQ multiplex PCR; TCRdb keeps only in-frame clonotypes and omits some of them. The repertoire holds about 75,000 clones, with approximately 96% as singletons. Sequencing was done on a sample of T cells isolated from PBMCs. The source of these receptors is a human donor in good health. CDR3s include the opening cysteine and the closing phenylalanine or tryptophan. Fields, in order: CDR3 DNA, CDR3 protein, clone size, J gene, D gene, V gene. The D gene is left open where the match is weak. Clone size is given for some rows only: seen once, a few or many times, or a class if the clone is expanded.

TGTGCCAGCACCAGATTCTACGAGCAGTACTTC | CASTRFYEQYF | NA | TRBJ2-7 | NA | TRBV28
TGCGCCAGCAGCCAAGGGACAGGGTCACGGGATCGGTACTTC | CASSQGTGSRDRYF | NA | TRBJ2-7 | TRBD1 | TRBV4-1
TGTGCCAGCAGCTTAGGGACTAGCGGGGGGGGCACAGATACGCAGTATTTT | CASSLGTSGGGTDTQYF | once | TRBJ2-3 | TRBD2 | TRBV7-6
TGTGCCAGCAGCGGAACAGGGGCTTACGAGAACTTC | CASSGTGAYENF | NA | TRBJ2-7 | TRBD1 | TRBV9
TGTGCCAGCAGGACGAGCTCTCTAGCGGGAGACTCCTACGAGCAGTACTTC | CASRTSSLAGDSYEQYF | NA | TRBJ2-7 | TRBD2 | TRBV28
TGCGCCAGCAGCTCCGTTTATGTGGGCGGGGGGGCCTATAGCACAGATACGCAGTATTTT | CASSSVYVGGGAYSTDTQYF | NA | TRBJ2-3 | TRBD2 | TRBV5-1
TGTGCCAGCAGCGTAGGGGTTGGTAGGGGATTCGAGCAGTACTTC | CASSVGVGRGFEQYF | NA | TRBJ2-7 | NA | TRBV9
TGCAGCGTTGCCCTGGCGGGGGGCACAGATACGCAGTATTTT | CSVALAGGTDTQYF | once | TRBJ2-3 | TRBD2 | TRBV29-1
TGCAGCGTTGGGCTAGCGGAGATTGCTGAGCAGTTCTTC | CSVGLAEIAEQFF | NA | TRBJ2-1 | TRBD2 | TRBV29-1
TGCGCCAGCAGCTTGTACCACAAGGGGGCCGATGAAGCTTTCTTT | CASSLYHKGADEAFF | NA | TRBJ1-1 | TRBD1 | TRBV5-1
TGTGCCAGCAGTGAGACAGGGACCAATGAGCAGTTCTTC | CASSETGTNEQFF | NA | TRBJ2-1 | TRBD1 | TRBV6-4
TGCGCCAGCAGCCAAGAAGCACAGAGCTACGAGCAGTACTTC | CASSQEAQSYEQYF | NA | TRBJ2-7 | NA | TRBV4-1
TGTGCCAGCGGACAGCCTAATGAAAAACTGTTTTTT | CASGQPNEKLFF | NA | TRBJ1-4 | NA | TRBV6-5
TGCGCCAGTTGCCGAAGACAGGGGGCTAATGAAAAACTGTTTTTT | CASCRRQGANEKLFF | NA | TRBJ1-4 | TRBD1 | TRBV4-1
TGTGCCAGCAGTGGGAGTCAGGGGTTATTCGGAGATACGCAGTATTTT | CASSGSQGLFGDTQYF | NA | TRBJ2-3 | NA | TRBV28
TGTGCCAGCAGCTCAGGGGTGTTGGAGACCCAGTACTTC | CASSSGVLETQYF | NA | TRBJ2-5 | NA | TRBV7-9
TGTGCCACACAGGGGATAGGGCCGGTCAATGAGCAGTTCTTC | CATQGIGPVNEQFF | NA | TRBJ2-1 | TRBD1 | TRBV27
TGCGCCAGCAGCTTGTTGGAGGGCTTGCACGAGCAGTACTTC | CASSLLEGLHEQYF | NA | TRBJ2-7 | NA | TRBV5-1
TGTGCCACCGAGACAGCTTCCTATGGCTACACCTTC | CATETASYGYTF | NA | TRBJ1-2 | NA | TRBV28
TGTGCCAGCAGCGTAGTCAGGGCCACCGGGGAGCTGTTTTTT | CASSVVRATGELFF | NA | TRBJ2-2 | NA | TRBV9
TGTGCCAGCAGCGTGACAGGTTTTCAGACCCAGTACTTC | CASSVTGFQTQYF | NA | TRBJ2-5 | NA | TRBV11-3
TGTGCTAGCAGCCCTTCGTCAGGAAGAGAGACCCAGTACTTC | CASSPSSGRETQYF | NA | TRBJ2-5 | NA | TRBV7-7
TGTGCCAGCAACAGACAGGGGTTGGGCAATGAGCAGTTCTTC | CASNRQGLGNEQFF | NA | TRBJ2-1 | TRBD1 | TRBV7-9
TGTGCCAGCAGCTGGGGTCGGGGAAGGGTGTCTGAAGCTTTCTTT | CASSWGRGRVSEAFF | NA | TRBJ1-1 | NA | TRBV5-5
TGTGCCAGCAGGTCGGACAGATTCTATGGCTACACCTTC | CASRSDRFYGYTF | NA | TRBJ1-2 | NA | TRBV28
TGCGCCAGCAGCCAGCAGGGGGCCTATCAGCCCCAGCATTTT | CASSQQGAYQPQHF | NA | TRBJ1-5 | TRBD1 | TRBV4-1
TGCGCCAGCAGCTTGGAGTCCGGGGACTGGGCTGAAGCTTTCTTT | CASSLESGDWAEAFF | once | TRBJ1-1 | NA | TRBV5-1
TGTGCCAGCTCACCACCGCAGGTCCTCGAGCAGTACTTC | CASSPPQVLEQYF | NA | TRBJ2-7 | NA | TRBV18
TGTGCCAGCAGTGAAAGGGGGATGGCTAAGGAAAAACTGTTTTTT | CASSERGMAKEKLFF | NA | TRBJ1-4 | NA | TRBV6-1
TGCGCCAGCAGCCCCCTCGCCACTAGCGGGGGCCAAGAGACCCAGTACTTC | CASSPLATSGGQETQYF | NA | TRBJ2-5 | TRBD2 | TRBV5-1
TGTGCCAGCAGTGAATTTGGCGGGAGGATTATAGATGAGCAGTTCTTC | CASSEFGGRIIDEQFF | NA | TRBJ2-1 | TRBD2 | TRBV25-1
TGCGCCAGCAGCTTGGAGGGGTACGAGCAGTACTTC | CASSLEGYEQYF | NA | TRBJ2-7 | NA | TRBV5-1
TGTGCCTGGAGTGTACAGGGGTGGGGGAACACTGAAGCTTTCTTT | CAWSVQGWGNTEAFF | NA | TRBJ1-1 | TRBD1 | TRBV30
TGCAGCGTGAGACCTCTGGGGACAGGAGAACCCAAATACGAGCAGTACTTC | CSVRPLGTGEPKYEQYF | once | TRBJ2-7 | TRBD1 | TRBV29-1
TGTGCCAGCAGCTTAGCTGTGTACAATGAGCAGTTCTTC | CASSLAVYNEQFF | NA | TRBJ2-1 | NA | TRBV11-2
TGTGCCAGCAGCTTTAGGACAGGGGGACAGACCTACGAGCAGTACTTC | CASSFRTGGQTYEQYF | NA | TRBJ2-7 | TRBD1 | TRBV11-2
TGTGCCAGCAGCCTAGGACGTCCACAGGAGCCCCAGCATTTT | CASSLGRPQEPQHF | NA | TRBJ1-5 | NA | TRBV28
TGTGCCAGCAGCTCCATCACTCAGGGCTACACCGGGGAGCTGTTTTTT | CASSSITQGYTGELFF | NA | TRBJ2-2 | NA | TRBV11-2
TGTGCCAGCTCACTTGGGACAGTTAACTACGAGCAGTACTTC | CASSLGTVNYEQYF | NA | TRBJ2-7 | TRBD1 | TRBV18
TGTGCCAGCAGCCAAACTACCGCTTCTGGGGCCAACGTCCTGACTTTC | CASSQTTASGANVLTF | NA | TRBJ2-6 | NA | TRBV14
TGTGCCAGCAGTATCTTGGGACAGGGAAATCAGCCCCAGCATTTT | CASSILGQGNQPQHF | NA | TRBJ1-5 | TRBD1 | TRBV7-8
TGTGCCAGCAGTTTATCGTACCAGGGCTACGAGCAGTACTTC | CASSLSYQGYEQYF | NA | TRBJ2-7 | NA | TRBV27
TGTGCCAGCAGCTCAGAGCCAGGAGCTTTCTTT | CASSSEPGAFF | NA | TRBJ1-1 | NA | TRBV7-9
TGTGCCGGCAGCGCGGACCGGGATCTCGGCAACACTGAAGCTTTCTTT | CAGSADRDLGNTEAFF | NA | TRBJ1-1 | NA | TRBV9
TGTGCCAGCAGCTTAGTGAGACAGGGATATCCTGAAGCTTTCTTT | CASSLVRQGYPEAFF | NA | TRBJ1-1 | TRBD1 | TRBV7-8
TGTGCCAGCAACGCAGGGGGCAGCTACGAGCAGTACTTC | CASNAGGSYEQYF | once | TRBJ2-7 | TRBD1 | TRBV6-5
TGCGCCAGCAGTGACCCTCGGGTGAGCTCCTACGAGCAGTACTTC | CASSDPRVSSYEQYF | NA | TRBJ2-7 | NA | TRBV10-2
TGTGCCAGCTCACCATGGGACAGGGAAGGTGACGAGCAGTACTTC | CASSPWDREGDEQYF | once | TRBJ2-7 | TRBD1 | TRBV18
TGTGCCAGCAGTTACGCACAGGGGGCGTACGAGCAGTACTTC | CASSYAQGAYEQYF | NA | TRBJ2-7 | TRBD1 | TRBV6-5